The 28 T cell receptor beta chains below all came from one sample that was sequenced in a study of human thymus T cells. TCRdb's copy holds only in-frame clones and misses some; the assay was immunoSEQ multiplex PCR. The sample has about 130,000 clones, about 93% seen once. Resected material from corrective heart surgery provided the thymus tissue analysed. The sample comprised thymus tissue. All receptors derive from a boy under three years old with a congenital heart defect but otherwise immunologically healthy.

V is TRBV6-5 and J is TRBJ2-7, with 7 bases fitting TRBD1. This CDR3 spans 14 amino acids. J was trimmed by 1 base and V by 2 bases; bases with no gene match: 2. Germline CDR1 is MNHEY and CDR2 is SVGAGI. The CDR3 is CASSYLTGSYEQYF. The CDR3 region has the DNA TGTGCCAGCAGTTACCTGACAGGGTCCTACGAGCAGTACTTC.

The chain carries TRBV18 and TRBJ2-6; tentative D call: TRBD1 (8 bases). V lost 3 bases to trimming and J lost 1 base, with 16 bases between them. The germline gives CDR1 KGHSH, CDR2 LQKENI. The length of the CDR3 is 18 residues. CDR3 nucleotide sequence: TGTGCCAGCTCACCGGGACAGGCCGGGGGGTCTGGGGCCAACGTCCTGACTTTC. It specifies CASSPGQAGGSGANVLTF.

The V call is TRBV10-3, the J call TRBJ1-2; 7 bases align to TRBD1. The CDR3 totals 14 residues. CDR1 and CDR2 (germline): ENHRY, SYGVKD. V shed 4 bases and J 2 bases; nucleotides not matched to a gene: 4. DNA for the CDR3: TGTGCCATCAGTGGCATACAGGGGAACTATGGCTACACCTTC. This translates into CAISGIQGNYGYTF.

The rearrangement joins TRBV7-2 to TRBJ1-2, with TRBD1 matching 7 bases. V dropped 4 bases and J dropped 6; count of bases not matched to a gene: 17. This CDR3 has 17 amino acids. Germline V gene lookup returns CDR1 SGHTA and CDR2 FQGNSA. CDR3 sequence: CASSSISSTGREDGYTF. The CDR3 DNA sequence: TGTGCCAGCAGCTCGATCTCCTCGACAGGGCGGGAGGATGGCTACACCTTC.

The gene calls are TRBV2 and TRBJ2-1, with 8 bases matching TRBD2. Germline values: CDR1 SNHLY, CDR2 FYNNEI. The length of the CDR3 is 17 residues. The trim removed 3 bases at V and 0 bases at J, leaving 7 bases unmatched. DNA for the CDR3: TGTGCCAGCAGTGATCCCGGGGGGGCGGTCTCCTACAATGAGCAGTTCTTC. Translation gives CASSDPGGAVSYNEQFF.

The CDR3 DNA sequence: TGTGCCAGCTCCCCGGGCTCCGCCACAGATACGCAGTATTTT. Protein sequence: CASSPGSATDTQYF. The chain recombines TRBV18 with TRBJ2-3; D remains ambiguous. V was shortened by 6 bases and J by 2 bases, with 12 bases between the two germline ends. This CDR3 comprises 14 residues. Germline CDR1 KGHSH, CDR2 LQKENI.

The chain uses TRBV5-4 and TRBJ1-1, with D possibly matching TRBD1 (5 bases). CDR1 and CDR2 (germline): SGHNT, YYREEE (reference sequence). This CDR3 spans 14 amino acids. The germline V and J ends were trimmed by 2 bases and 6 bases, with 14 bases remaining between them. In nucleotides, the CDR3 is TGTGCCAGCAGCTTCATTCCAGGGACCCCTGAAGCTTTCTTT. Its translation: CASSFIPGTPEAFF.

This clone was detected only a few times. This chain uses TRBV7-2 with TRBJ1-5; D is undetermined. This CDR3 contains 12 residues. V was shortened by 1 base and J by 6 bases, with 4 bases between the two germline ends. Germline V gene sequence: CDR1 SGHTA, CDR2 FQGNSA. CDR3 sequence reads: CASSLDGQPQHF. The CDR3 region has the DNA TGTGCCAGCAGCTTAGACGGTCAGCCCCAGCATTTT.

The CDR3 DNA reads TGTGCCAGCAGTTGGGACTCGGCCCAAGAGACCCAGTACTTC. It encodes CASSWDSAQETQYF. The chain carries TRBV28 and TRBJ2-5, with TRBD2 as a possible D gene (6 bases). Germline values: CDR1 MDHEN, CDR2 SYDVKM. V was pared by 4 bases and J by 1 base, with 10 bases between. CDR3 length: 14 residues.

This chain connects TRBV15 to TRBJ2-5; 7 positions match TRBD1. Germline CDR1 and CDR2: LNHNV and YYDKDF (reference sequence). CDR3 size: 15 residues. The ends lost 0 bases at V and 9 bases at J; junction bases unmatched: 10. The CDR3 protein is CATSRETGPTGPQYF. The CDR3 nucleotides are TGTGCCACCAGCAGAGAGACAGGGCCCACGGGGCCCCAGTACTTC.

V is TRBV4-3 and J is TRBJ2-3; D tentatively fits TRBD1 or TRBD2 (5 bases each). From germline, CDR1 is LGHNA and CDR2 YSLEER. This CDR3 is built from 13 residues. Trimming stripped 0 bases from V and 4 bases from J, with 5 bases between. The CDR3 here is CASSQEGADTQYF. The CDR3 nucleotides are TGCGCCAGCAGCCAAGAGGGGGCAGATACGCAGTATTTT.

The rearrangement uses TRBV10-3 and TRBJ1-2; 9 bases are a match to TRBD1. The germline gives CDR1 ENHRY, CDR2 SYGVKD. This CDR3 contains 14 residues. After removal of 6 bases from V and 10 bases from J, the junction contained 12 bases not matched to a gene. The CDR3 here is CAIREGQGPPAYTF. The CDR3 DNA sequence: TGTGCCATCAGAGAGGGACAGGGCCCTCCCGCCTACACCTTC.

In nucleotides, the CDR3 is TGTGCCAGCAGCTCCCCGACTAGCGGGGGAACAGATACGCAGTATTTT. This encodes CASSSPTSGGTDTQYF. V usage is TRBV5-6 and J usage is TRBJ2-3; 12 bases agree with TRBD2. Germline V gene data show CDR1 as SGHDT and CDR2 as YYEEEE. This CDR3 contains 16 residues. V gave up 3 bases and J gave up 3 bases; unmatched junction bases: 5.

This clone was recorded only once. This sequence joins TRBV5-6 and TRBJ1-1, with D tentatively TRBD1 (6 bases). The CDR3 contains 15 residues. V was cut by 0 bases and J by 4 bases, with 13 bases left in between. Germline CDR1 and CDR2: SGHDT and YYEEEE. The CDR3 protein is CASSLGGGGSTEAFF. The DNA for the CDR3 is TGTGCCAGCAGCTTGGGAGGAGGGGGAAGCACTGAAGCTTTCTTT.

CDR3 in amino acids: CASSLMPDRDQETQYF. Written as DNA, the CDR3 is TGTGCCAGCAGCCTCATGCCTGACCGGGACCAAGAGACCCAGTACTTC. The V gene is TRBV4-2, the J gene TRBJ2-5; D not resolved. Germline V gives CDR1 LGHNA, CDR2 YNFKEQ. The CDR3 length is 16 residues. The V gene lost 4 bases and the J gene lost 0 bases, with 15 bases spanning the gap.

CDR3 sequence: CASSQTGDYGYTF. The CDR3 coding sequence is TGCGCCAGCAGCCAAACAGGGGACTATGGCTACACCTTC. The chain has TRBV4-3 and TRBJ1-2; 7 nucleotides agree with TRBD1. V trimming: 2 bases; J trimming: 3 bases; junction bases outside the gene matches: 0. The CDR3 has 13 amino acids. Germline lookup yields CDR1 LGHNA and CDR2 YSLEER.

The CDR3 DNA reads as TGCGCCAGCCTCTCATCGACTCGGAATACAGATACGCAGTATTTT. Translation gives CASLSSTRNTDTQYF. This chain connects TRBV5-1 to TRBJ2-3; D ambiguous. Trimming took off 7 bases at V and 3 bases at J, with 18 bases between the two ends. The germline V gene has CDR1 SGHRS and CDR2 YFSETQ. The CDR3 totals 15 residues.

The chain carries TRBV19 and TRBJ1-2, with TRBD1 matching 8 bases. The CDR3 is 15 amino acids. Germline lookup yields CDR1 LNHDA and CDR2 SQIVND (reference sequence). V dropped 5 bases and J dropped 4; count of bases not matched to a gene: 9. The chain's CDR3 is CASSLLTGELYGYTF. The CDR3 nucleotides are TGTGCCAGTAGTTTATTGACAGGGGAACTCTATGGCTACACCTTC. Full variable domain (remainder filled in from reference TRBV19 and TRBJ1-2): DGGITQSPKYLFRKEGQNVTLSCEQNLNHDAMYWYRQDPGQGLRLIYYSQIVNDFQKGDIAEGYSVSREKKESFPLTVTSAQKNPTAFYLCASSLLTGELYGYTFGSGTRLTVV.

This chain connects TRBV6-5 to TRBJ2-2; D call uncertain. The V and J ends lost 4 bases and 6 bases respectively, with 6 bases between them. This CDR3 region has 12 residues. Germline V gives CDR1 MNHEY, CDR2 SVGAGI. DNA for the CDR3: TGTGCCAGCAGTTTAGTTCCCGGGGAGCTGTTTTTT. Its translation is CASSLVPGELFF.

The V gene is TRBV7-8, the J gene TRBJ2-7, with D tentatively TRBD1 (5 bases). The germline V gene encodes CDR1 SGHVS and CDR2 FQNEAQ. Trimming removed 5 bases from V and 10 bases from J, with 18 bases in between. The CDR3 contains 13 residues. The CDR3: CASSERTRSQQYF. The CDR3 coding sequence is TGTGCCAGCAGCGAACGGACACGTTCCCAACAGTACTTC.

This clone showed up just once. The rearrangement joins TRBV6-1 to TRBJ1-5; possibly TRBD1 for D (5 bases). CDR3 size: 15 residues. V lost 5 bases and J 5 bases, leaving 16 bases between the germline ends. Germline V CDR1 and CDR2: MNHNS, SASEGT. For the CDR3, the DNA is TGTGCCAGCAGTCGATTCAGGGACGGGGATCAGCCCCAGCATTTT. It is translated as CASSRFRDGDQPQHF.

The V gene is TRBV5-1, the J gene TRBJ2-1; 12 bases are shared with TRBD2. V trimming: 4 bases; J trimming: 5 bases; junction bases outside the gene matches: 4. Germline CDR1 is SGHRS and CDR2 is YFSETQ. The CDR3 consists of 15 residues. CDR3 DNA: TGCGCCAGCAGCCTAGCGGGGGGGCTTAACAATGAGCAGTTCTTC. Translating gives CASSLAGGLNNEQFF.

This clone came up once. The chain joins TRBV5-6 to TRBJ1-2, with 8 positions matching TRBD1. There are 13 residues in the CDR3. Germline V CDR1 and CDR2: SGHDT, YYEEEE. V lost 3 bases and J lost 6; bases outside the gene matches: 4. CDR3 loop: CASSSDRGDGYTF. CDR3 bases: TGTGCCAGCAGCTCCGACAGGGGAGATGGCTACACCTTC. Together with reference TRBV5-6 and TRBJ1-2, the CDR3 gives the full variable domain: DAGVTQSPTHLIKTRGQQVTLRCSPKSGHDTVSWYQQALGQGPQFIFQYYEEEERQRGNFPDRFSGHQFPNYSSELNVNALLLGDSALYLCASSSDRGDGYTFGSGTRLTVV.

V usage is TRBV6-6 and J usage is TRBJ1-1; no clear D. Trimming took off 7 bases at V and 1 base at J, with 10 bases between the two ends. Looked up from germline, CDR1 is MNHNY and CDR2 is SVGAGI (reference sequence). The CDR3 totals 13 residues. The CDR3 DNA reads TGTGCCAGCATCTGGGGTGCGAACACTGAAGCTTTCTTT. This sequence encodes CASIWGANTEAFF.

A single count supports this clone. The CDR3: CASSLTPGLVFKPSTDTQYF. The CDR3 region has the DNA TGTGCCAGCAGCCTTACACCAGGACTAGTATTTAAGCCTAGCACAGATACGCAGTATTTT. V gene TRBV5-4 combines with J gene TRBJ2-3; 7 bases fit TRBD2. The CDR3 has 20 residues. The junction had 20 bases not matched to a gene; V was cut back by 4 bases and J by 0 bases. Germline CDR1 is SGHNT and CDR2 is YYREEE (reference sequence).

The rearrangement links TRBV28 to TRBJ1-1, with 9 bases matching TRBD1. V lost 6 bases, J lost 4 bases, and 15 bases stayed unmatched. The CDR3 sequence is 17 residues long. From germline, CDR1 is MDHEN and CDR2 SYDVKM. The CDR3 protein is CASRQNHRGRGSTEAFF. The CDR3 coding sequence is TGTGCCAGCAGGCAAAATCACAGGGGGCGGGGTAGCACTGAAGCTTTCTTT.

This clone was seen just once. The genes are TRBV5-1 and TRBJ1-2, with a tentative D call TRBD1 (5 bases). V gave up 2 bases and J gave up 4 bases, with 18 bases separating them. Germline V CDR1 and CDR2: SGHRS, YFSETQ. This CDR3 comprises 16 residues. DNA for the CDR3: TGCGCCAGCAGCTTCGCAATAGGGACGGCCCCCTATGGCTACACCTTC. Its protein is CASSFAIGTAPYGYTF.

The chain joins TRBV7-8 to TRBJ1-4, with D hard to call. CDR3 length equals 15 residues. In germline, CDR1 is SGHVS, CDR2 FQNEAQ. Deletions cut 5 bases from V and 11 bases from J, with 21 bases between. The CDR3 here is CASSNVSTATRKLFF. The CDR3 DNA reads as TGTGCCAGCAGCAACGTCTCCACGGCTACCCGGAAACTGTTTTTT.